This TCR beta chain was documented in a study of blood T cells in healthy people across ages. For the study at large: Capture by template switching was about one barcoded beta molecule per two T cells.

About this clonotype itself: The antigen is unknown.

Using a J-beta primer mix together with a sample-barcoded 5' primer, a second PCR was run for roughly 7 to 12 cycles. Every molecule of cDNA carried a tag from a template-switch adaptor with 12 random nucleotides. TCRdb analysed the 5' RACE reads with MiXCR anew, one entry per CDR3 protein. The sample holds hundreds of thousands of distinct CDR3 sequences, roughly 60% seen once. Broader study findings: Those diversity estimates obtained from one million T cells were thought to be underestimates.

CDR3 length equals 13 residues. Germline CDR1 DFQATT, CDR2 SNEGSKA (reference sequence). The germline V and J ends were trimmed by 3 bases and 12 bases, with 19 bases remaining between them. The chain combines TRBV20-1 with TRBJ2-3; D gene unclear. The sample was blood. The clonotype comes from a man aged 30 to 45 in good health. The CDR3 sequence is CSASAATGPQQYF. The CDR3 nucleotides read TGCAGTGCTAGTGCGGCCACGGGTCCCCAACAGTATTTT.